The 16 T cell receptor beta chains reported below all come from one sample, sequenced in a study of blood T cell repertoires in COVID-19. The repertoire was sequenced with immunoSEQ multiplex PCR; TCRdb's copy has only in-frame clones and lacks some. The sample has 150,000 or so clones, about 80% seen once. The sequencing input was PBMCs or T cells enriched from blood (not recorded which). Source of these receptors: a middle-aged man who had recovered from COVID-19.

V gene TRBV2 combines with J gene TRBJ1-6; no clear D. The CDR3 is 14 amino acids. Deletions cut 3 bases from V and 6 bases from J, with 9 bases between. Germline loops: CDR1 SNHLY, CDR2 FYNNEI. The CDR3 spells CASSDRGGNSPLHF. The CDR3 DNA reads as TGTGCCAGCAGTGACCGGGGAGGTAATTCACCCCTCCACTTT.

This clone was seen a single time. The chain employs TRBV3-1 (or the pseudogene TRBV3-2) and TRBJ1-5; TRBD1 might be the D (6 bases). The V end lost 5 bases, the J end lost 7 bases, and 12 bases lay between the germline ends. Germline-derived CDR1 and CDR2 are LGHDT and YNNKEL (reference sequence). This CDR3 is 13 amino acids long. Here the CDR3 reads CASSYTGLQPQHF. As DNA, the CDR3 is TGTGCCAGCAGCTATACAGGGCTCCAGCCCCAGCATTTT.

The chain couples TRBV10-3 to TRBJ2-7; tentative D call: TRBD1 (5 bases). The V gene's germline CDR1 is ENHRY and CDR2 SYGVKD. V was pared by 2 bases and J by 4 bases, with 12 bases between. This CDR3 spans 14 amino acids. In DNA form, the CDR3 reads TGTGCCATCAGTGAGAGGGGCAGCATATACGAGCAGTACTTC. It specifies CAISERGSIYEQYF.

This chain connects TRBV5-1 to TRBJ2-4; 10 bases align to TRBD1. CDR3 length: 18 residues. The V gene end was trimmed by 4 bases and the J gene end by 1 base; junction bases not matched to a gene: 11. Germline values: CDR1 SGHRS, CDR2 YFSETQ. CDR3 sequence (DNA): TGCGCCAGCAGCCACTTACCGGGACAGGGGACCGCCAAAAACATTCAGTACTTC. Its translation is CASSHLPGQGTAKNIQYF. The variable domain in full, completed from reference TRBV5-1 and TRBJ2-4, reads KAGVTQTPRYLIKTRGQQVTLSCSPISGHRSVSWYQQTPGQGLQFLFEYFSETQRNKGNFPGRFSGRQFSNSRSEMNVSTLELGDSALYLCASSHLPGQGTAKNIQYFGAGTRLSVL.

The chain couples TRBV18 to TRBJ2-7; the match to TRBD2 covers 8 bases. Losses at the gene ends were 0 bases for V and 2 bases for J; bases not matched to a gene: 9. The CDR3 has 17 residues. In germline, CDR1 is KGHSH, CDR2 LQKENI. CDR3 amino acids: CASSPPGLEKATYEQYF. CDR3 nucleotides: TGTGCCAGCTCACCACCGGGACTAGAGAAAGCTACCTACGAGCAGTACTTC.

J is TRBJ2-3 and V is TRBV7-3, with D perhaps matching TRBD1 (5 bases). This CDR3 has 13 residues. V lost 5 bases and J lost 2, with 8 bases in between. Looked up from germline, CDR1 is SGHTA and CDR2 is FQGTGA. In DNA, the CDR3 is TGTGCCAGCAGCGGCGGACACACAGATACGCAGTATTTT. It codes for CASSGGHTDTQYF.

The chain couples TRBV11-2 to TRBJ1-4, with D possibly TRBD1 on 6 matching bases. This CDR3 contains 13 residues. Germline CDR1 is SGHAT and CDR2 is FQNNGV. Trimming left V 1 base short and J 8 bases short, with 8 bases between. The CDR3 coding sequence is TGTGCCAGCAGCTTAGTTACAGGGGAAAAACTGTTTTTT. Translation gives CASSLVTGEKLFF.

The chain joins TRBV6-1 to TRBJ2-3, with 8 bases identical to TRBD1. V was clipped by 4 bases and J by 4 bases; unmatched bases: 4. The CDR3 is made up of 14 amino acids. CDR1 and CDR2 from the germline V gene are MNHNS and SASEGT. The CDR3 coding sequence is TGTGCCAGCAGTGGCCAGGGGGCCCCAGATACGCAGTATTTT. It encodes CASSGQGAPDTQYF.

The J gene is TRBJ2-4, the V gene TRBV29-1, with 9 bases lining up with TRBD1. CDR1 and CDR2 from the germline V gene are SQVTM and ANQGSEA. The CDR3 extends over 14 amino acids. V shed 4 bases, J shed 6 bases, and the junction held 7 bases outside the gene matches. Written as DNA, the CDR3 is TGCAGCGTTGGGGGGGACAGGGCCGGAAACATTCAGTACTTC. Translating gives CSVGGDRAGNIQYF.

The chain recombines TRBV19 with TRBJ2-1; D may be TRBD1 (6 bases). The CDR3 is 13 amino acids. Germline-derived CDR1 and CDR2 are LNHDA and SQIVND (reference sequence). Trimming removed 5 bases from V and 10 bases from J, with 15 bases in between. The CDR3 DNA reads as TGTGCCAGTAGTGGACGGTCTACAGGGGAGCAGTTCTTC. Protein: CASSGRSTGEQFF.

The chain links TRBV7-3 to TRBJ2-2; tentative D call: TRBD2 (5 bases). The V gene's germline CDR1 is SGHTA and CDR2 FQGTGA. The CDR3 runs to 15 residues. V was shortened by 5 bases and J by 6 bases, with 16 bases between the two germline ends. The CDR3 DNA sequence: TGTGCCAGCAGCCCCAAGGCCGGAGCGGCCGGGGAGCTGTTTTTT. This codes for CASSPKAGAAGELFF.

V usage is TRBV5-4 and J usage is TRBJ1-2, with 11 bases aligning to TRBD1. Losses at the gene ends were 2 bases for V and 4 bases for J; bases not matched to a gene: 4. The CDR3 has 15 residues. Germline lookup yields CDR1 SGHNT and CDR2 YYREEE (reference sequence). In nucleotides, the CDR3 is TGTGCCAGCAGCTTAGCCGGGACAGGGGGCTATGGCTACACCTTC. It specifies CASSLAGTGGYGYTF.

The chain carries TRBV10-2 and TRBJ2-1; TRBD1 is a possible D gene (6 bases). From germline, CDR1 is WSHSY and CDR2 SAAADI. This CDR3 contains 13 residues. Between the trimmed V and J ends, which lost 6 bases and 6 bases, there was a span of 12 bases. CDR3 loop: CASRRDNFNEQFF. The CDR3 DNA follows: TGCGCCAGCAGGAGGGACAATTTCAATGAGCAGTTCTTC.

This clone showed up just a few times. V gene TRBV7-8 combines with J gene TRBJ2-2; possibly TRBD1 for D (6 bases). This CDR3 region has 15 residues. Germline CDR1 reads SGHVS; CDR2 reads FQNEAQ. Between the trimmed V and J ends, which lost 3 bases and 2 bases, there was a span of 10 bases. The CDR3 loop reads CASSLQGPNTGELFF. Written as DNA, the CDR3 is TGTGCCAGCAGCTTGCAGGGGCCTAACACCGGGGAGCTGTTTTTT.

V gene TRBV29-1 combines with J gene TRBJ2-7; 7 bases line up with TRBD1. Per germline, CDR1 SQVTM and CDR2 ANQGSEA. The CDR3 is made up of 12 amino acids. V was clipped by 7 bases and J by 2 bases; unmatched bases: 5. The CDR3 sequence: CSALQGTYEQYF. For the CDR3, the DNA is TGCAGCGCCTTACAGGGGACCTACGAGCAGTACTTC.

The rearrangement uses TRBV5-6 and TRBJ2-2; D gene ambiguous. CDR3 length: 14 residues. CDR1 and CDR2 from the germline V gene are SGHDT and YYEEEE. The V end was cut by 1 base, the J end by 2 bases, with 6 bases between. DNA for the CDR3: TGTGCCAGCAGCTTGAACAGAAACACCGGGGAGCTGTTTTTT. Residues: CASSLNRNTGELFF.